This T cell receptor (beta chain) originates from a study of blood T cell repertoires in COVID-19. About the study: Acute and convalescent COVID-19 samples came from the United States, Italy and Spain. Sources were T cells, B-cell-depleted T cells, or PBMCs; the material itself was cDNA or gDNA.

CDR1 SNHLY and CDR2 FYNNEI come from the germline V gene. Trimming left V 5 bases short and J 9 bases short, with 13 bases between. The CDR3 spans 12 residues. TCRdb keeps only in-frame clones here, not all; method: immunoSEQ multiplex PCR. The sample holds 2,500 to 4,000 clones, over 75% seen once. The TCR was taken from a human donor with active COVID-19. The donor label of this sample is uncertain. The sample was peripheral blood. This rearrangement joins TRBV2 to TRBJ1-2, with D possibly being TRBD1 (5 bases). CDR3 loop: CASSLVAGSYTF. The CDR3 DNA reads TGTGCCAGCAGTCTGGTAGCAGGGAGCTACACCTTC. Full variable domain (remainder filled in from reference TRBV2 and TRBJ1-2): EPEVTQTPSHQVTQMGQEVILRCVPISNHLYFYWYRQILGQKVEFLVSFYNNEISEKSEIFDDQFSVERPDGSNFTLKIRSTKLEDSAMYFCASSLVAGSYTFGSGTRLTVV.